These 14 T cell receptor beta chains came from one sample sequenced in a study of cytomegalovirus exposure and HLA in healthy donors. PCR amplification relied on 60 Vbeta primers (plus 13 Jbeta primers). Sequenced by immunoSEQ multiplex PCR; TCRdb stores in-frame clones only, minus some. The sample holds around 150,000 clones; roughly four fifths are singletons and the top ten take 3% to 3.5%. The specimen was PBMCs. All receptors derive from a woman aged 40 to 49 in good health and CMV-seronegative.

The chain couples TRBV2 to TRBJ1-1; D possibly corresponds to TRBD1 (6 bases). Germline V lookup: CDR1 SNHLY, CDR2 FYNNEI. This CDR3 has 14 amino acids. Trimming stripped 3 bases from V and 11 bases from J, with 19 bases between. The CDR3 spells CASSDRSRAGDAFF. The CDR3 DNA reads TGTGCCAGCAGTGACCGGAGTAGGGCAGGGGACGCTTTCTTT.

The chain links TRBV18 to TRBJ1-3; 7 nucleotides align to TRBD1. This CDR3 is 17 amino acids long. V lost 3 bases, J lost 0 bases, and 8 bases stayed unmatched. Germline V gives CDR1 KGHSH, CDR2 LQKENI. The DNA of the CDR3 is TGTGCCAGCTCACCCTTCAGGGGACAGAGCTCTGGAAACACCATATATTTT. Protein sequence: CASSPFRGQSSGNTIYF.

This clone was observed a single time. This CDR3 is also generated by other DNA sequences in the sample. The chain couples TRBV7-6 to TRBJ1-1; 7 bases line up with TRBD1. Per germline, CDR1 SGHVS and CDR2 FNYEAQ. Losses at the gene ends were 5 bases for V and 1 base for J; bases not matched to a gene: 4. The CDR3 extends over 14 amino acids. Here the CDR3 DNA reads TGTGCCAGCAGCCCACGGACAGGGAACACTGAAGCTTTCTTT. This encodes CASSPRTGNTEAFF.

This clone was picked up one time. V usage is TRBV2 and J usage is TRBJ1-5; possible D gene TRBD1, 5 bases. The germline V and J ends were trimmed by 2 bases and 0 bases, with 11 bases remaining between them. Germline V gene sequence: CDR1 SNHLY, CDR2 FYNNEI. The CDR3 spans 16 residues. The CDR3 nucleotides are TGTGCCAGCAGTGAAAACGGGGGATCTAGCAATCAGCCCCAGCATTTT. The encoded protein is CASSENGGSSNQPQHF. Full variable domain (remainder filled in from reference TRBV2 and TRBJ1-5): EPEVTQTPSHQVTQMGQEVILRCVPISNHLYFYWYRQILGQKVEFLVSFYNNEISEKSEIFDDQFSVERPDGSNFTLKIRSTKLEDSAMYFCASSENGGSSNQPQHFGDGTRLSIL.

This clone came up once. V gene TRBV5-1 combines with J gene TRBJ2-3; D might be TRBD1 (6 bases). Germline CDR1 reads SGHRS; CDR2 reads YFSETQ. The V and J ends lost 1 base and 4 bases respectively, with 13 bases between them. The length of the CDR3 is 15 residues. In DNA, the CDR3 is TGCGCCAGCAGCTTGATGGGACACCCCTCAGATACGCAGTATTTT. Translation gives CASSLMGHPSDTQYF.

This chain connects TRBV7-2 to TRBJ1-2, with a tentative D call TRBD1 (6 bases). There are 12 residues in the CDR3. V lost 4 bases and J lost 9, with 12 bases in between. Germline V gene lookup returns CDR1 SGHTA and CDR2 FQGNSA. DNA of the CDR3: TGTGCCAGCAGCTACCAACAGGGAAGCTACACCTTC. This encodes CASSYQQGSYTF.

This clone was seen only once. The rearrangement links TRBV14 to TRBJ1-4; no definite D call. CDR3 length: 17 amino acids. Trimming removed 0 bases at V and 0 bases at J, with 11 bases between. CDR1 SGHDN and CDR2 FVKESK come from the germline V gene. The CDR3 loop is CASSQDWALATNEKLFF. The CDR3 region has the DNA TGTGCCAGCAGCCAAGATTGGGCCCTGGCAACTAATGAAAAACTGTTTTTT.

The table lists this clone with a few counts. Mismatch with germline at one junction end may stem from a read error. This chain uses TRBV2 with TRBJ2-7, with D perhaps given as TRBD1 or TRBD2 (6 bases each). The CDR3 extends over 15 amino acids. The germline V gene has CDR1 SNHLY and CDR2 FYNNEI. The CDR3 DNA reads TGTGCCAGCAGGGAAGACAGGAGGGCCGTGGGGGAGCAGTACTTC. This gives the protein CASREDRRAVGEQYF.

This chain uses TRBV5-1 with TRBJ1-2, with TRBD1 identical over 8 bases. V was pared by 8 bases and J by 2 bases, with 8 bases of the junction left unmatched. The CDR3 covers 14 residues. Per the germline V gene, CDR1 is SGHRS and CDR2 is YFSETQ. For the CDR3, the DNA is TGCGCCAGTCACAGGACAGGGCTAAACTATGGCTACACCTTC. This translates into CASHRTGLNYGYTF.

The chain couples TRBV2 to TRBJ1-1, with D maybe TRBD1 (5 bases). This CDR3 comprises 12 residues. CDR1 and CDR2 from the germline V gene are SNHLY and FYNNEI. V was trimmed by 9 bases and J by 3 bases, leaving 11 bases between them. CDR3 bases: TGTGCCAGGGGGGGGTCGTACACTGAAGCTTTCTTT. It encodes CARGGSYTEAFF.

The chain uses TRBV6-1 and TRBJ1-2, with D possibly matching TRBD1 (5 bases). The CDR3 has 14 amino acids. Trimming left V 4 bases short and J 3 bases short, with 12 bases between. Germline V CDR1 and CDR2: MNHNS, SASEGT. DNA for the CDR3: TGTGCCAGCAGTGCACAGGAGTTTTACTATGGCTACACCTTC. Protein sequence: CASSAQEFYYGYTF.

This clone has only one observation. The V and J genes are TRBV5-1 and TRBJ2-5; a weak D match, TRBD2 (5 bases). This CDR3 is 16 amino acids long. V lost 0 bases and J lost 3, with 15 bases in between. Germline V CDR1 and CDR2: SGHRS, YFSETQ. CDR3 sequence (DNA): TGCGCCAGCAGCTTGGGGGCCGGGGATGGGGAAGAGACCCAGTACTTC. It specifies CASSLGAGDGEETQYF.

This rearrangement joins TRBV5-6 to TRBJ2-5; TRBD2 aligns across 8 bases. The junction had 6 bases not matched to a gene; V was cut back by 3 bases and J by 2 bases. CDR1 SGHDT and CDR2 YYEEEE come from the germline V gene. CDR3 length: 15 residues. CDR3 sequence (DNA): TGTGCCAGCAGCTCCAGCGGGGGTGGTCAAGAGACCCAGTACTTC. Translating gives CASSSSGGGQETQYF. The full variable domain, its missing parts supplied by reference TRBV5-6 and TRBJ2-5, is DAGVTQSPTHLIKTRGQQVTLRCSPKSGHDTVSWYQQALGQGPQFIFQYYEEEERQRGNFPDRFSGHQFPNYSSELNVNALLLGDSALYLCASSSSGGGQETQYFGPGTRLLVL.

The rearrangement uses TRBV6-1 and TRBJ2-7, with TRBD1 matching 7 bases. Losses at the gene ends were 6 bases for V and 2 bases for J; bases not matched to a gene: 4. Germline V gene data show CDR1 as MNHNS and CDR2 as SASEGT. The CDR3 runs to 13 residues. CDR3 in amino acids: CASRWDRPYEQYF. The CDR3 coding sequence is TGTGCCAGCAGATGGGACAGACCCTACGAGCAGTACTTC.